Below are 15 T cell receptor beta chains sequenced from a single sample in a study of Ad26.COV2.S vaccination and SARS-CoV-2 variants. Treatment described: roughly 18 received Ad26.COV2.S at low or high dose, single or two shots; 5 received placebo; per-sample allocation not given. Sampling was performed 63 days after the first vaccine or placebo injection. Method: immunoSEQ multiplex PCR; TCRdb's copy keeps in-frame clones and lacks some. The data contain roughly 420,000 clones, about 88% of them singletons. Sequenced material: peripheral blood, taken in a trial of Ad26.COV2.S vaccine versus placebo. All receptors derive from a person between 18 and 65 years old who received the Ad26.COV2.S COVID-19 vaccine or a placebo.

The chain uses TRBV28 and TRBJ2-2; 9 bases match TRBD1. The V gene end was trimmed by 4 bases and the J gene end by 1 base; junction bases not matched to a gene: 10. The germline CDR1 and CDR2 sequences are MDHEN and SYDVKM. The CDR3 spans 18 residues. In DNA, the CDR3 is TGTGCCAGCAGTTCCCGACAGGGGGGGAGGCGGAACACCGGGGAGCTGTTTTTT. It is translated as CASSSRQGGRRNTGELFF.

The V call is TRBV28, the J call TRBJ1-4; D might be TRBD1 (6 bases). Trimming took 6 bases from V and 8 from J, leaving 16 bases between them. The CDR3 totals 14 residues. Germline CDR1 and CDR2: MDHEN and SYDVKM. DNA for the CDR3: TGTGCCAGCAGCTCACAGGGACCTGACGAAAAACTGTTTTTT. It encodes CASSSQGPDEKLFF.

This clone is a singleton in its sample. V is TRBV3-1 (or the pseudogene TRBV3-2) and J is TRBJ1-5, with a possible D match to TRBD1 (5 bases). The CDR3 has 17 amino acids. Germline V gene sequence: CDR1 LGHDT, CDR2 YNNKEL (reference sequence). The V gene lost 0 bases and the J gene lost 7 bases, with 19 bases spanning the gap. CDR3 bases: TGTGCCAGCAGCCAAGATCGGACATTAATAACGCGGCAGCCCCAGCATTTT. This encodes CASSQDRTLITRQPQHF.

This clone was recorded once. V gene TRBV5-1 combines with J gene TRBJ2-5; unclear D gene. Trimming stripped 4 bases from V and 1 base from J, with 8 bases between. The CDR3 has 13 residues. Per germline, CDR1 SGHRS and CDR2 YFSETQ. The CDR3 DNA reads TGCGCCAGCAGCCCCCTCGTCCAAGAGACCCAGTACTTC. It codes for CASSPLVQETQYF.

V usage is TRBV28 and J usage is TRBJ1-2; 7 bases map to TRBD1. The CDR3 is 14 residues long. V dropped 3 bases and J dropped 4; count of bases not matched to a gene: 5. CDR1 is MDHEN, CDR2 SYDVKM, per germline. The CDR3: CASSFPGQLYGYTF. In nucleotides, the CDR3 is TGTGCCAGCAGTTTCCCGGGACAGCTCTATGGCTACACCTTC.

The count of this clone is one. The gene calls are TRBV4-2 and TRBJ2-1, with D perhaps given as TRBD1 or TRBD2 (6 bases each). The V end lost 1 base, the J end lost 4 bases, and 11 bases lay between the germline ends. The CDR3 is 15 residues long. Looked up from germline, CDR1 is LGHNA and CDR2 is YNFKEQ. The CDR3 DNA is TGTGCCAGCAGCCAAGGGGGGGCCCTTTACAATGAGCAGTTCTTC. Protein product: CASSQGGALYNEQFF.

This chain connects TRBV25-1 to TRBJ2-3; either TRBD1 or TRBD2 may fit D (6 bases each). The CDR3 totals 16 residues. The V end was cut by 5 bases, the J end by 0 bases, with 15 bases between. Germline V gives CDR1 MGHDK, CDR2 SYGVNS. CDR3 DNA: TGTGCCAGCAGTCGAAGAGGGGGGACCAGCACAGATACGCAGTATTTT. It encodes CASSRRGGTSTDTQYF.

The CDR3 coding sequence is TGCGCCAGCAGCTTTAGCGGGAGCTCCTACAATGAGCAGTTCTTC. It is translated as CASSFSGSSYNEQFF. The rearrangement links TRBV5-1 to TRBJ2-1; TRBD2 matches 9 bases. The germline V gene has CDR1 SGHRS and CDR2 YFSETQ. Trimming took 2 bases from V and 0 from J; bases not matched to a gene: 0. The CDR3 totals 15 residues.

This chain links TRBV7-2 with TRBJ2-5, with D perhaps matching TRBD2 (6 bases). This CDR3 contains 11 residues. Germline values: CDR1 SGHTA, CDR2 FQGNSA. V was trimmed by 5 bases and J by 11 bases, leaving 12 bases between them. This chain's CDR3 is CASSQAGRQYF. CDR3 DNA: TGTGCCAGCAGCCAAGCGGGCAGGCAGTACTTC. The whole variable domain, remainder taken from reference TRBV7-2 and TRBJ2-5, is GAGVSQSPSNKVTEKGKDVELRCDPISGHTALYWYRQSLGQGLEFLIYFQGNSAPDKSGLPSDRFSAERTGGSVSTLTIQRTQQEDSAVYLCASSQAGRQYFGPGTRLLVL.

This clone was found once. The gene calls are TRBV28 and TRBJ2-3, with D possibly TRBD2 on 5 matching bases. Germline V CDR1 and CDR2: MDHEN, SYDVKM. The CDR3 is 17 residues long. V was shortened by 5 bases and J by 4 bases, with 22 bases between the two germline ends. This CDR3 reads CASSPTRSVFWADTQYF. CDR3 in DNA: TGTGCCAGCAGTCCCACCCGTAGCGTGTTTTGGGCAGATACGCAGTATTTT.

V and J are TRBV27 and TRBJ2-1, with TRBD2 matching over 7 bases. This CDR3 is built from 12 residues. Looked up from germline, CDR1 is MNHEY and CDR2 is SMNVEV (reference sequence). Trimming at V came to 8 bases and at J to 7 bases, leaving 5 bases not matched to a gene. The CDR3 DNA reads TGTGCCAGCTTCGGGAGGTGGAATGAGCAGTTCTTC. As protein: CASFGRWNEQFF.

The count of this clone is one. The V gene is TRBV2, the J gene TRBJ1-2, with 8 nucleotides matching TRBD1. The ends lost 5 bases at V and 2 bases at J; junction bases unmatched: 10. The CDR3 contains 16 residues. In germline, CDR1 is SNHLY, CDR2 FYNNEI. The CDR3 sequence is CASSYPGQGDNYGYTF. CDR3 DNA sequence: TGTGCCAGCAGTTACCCAGGACAGGGTGACAACTATGGCTACACCTTC.

CDR3 amino acids: CASRGLAETQYF. In DNA, the CDR3 is TGTGCCAGCAGAGGACTAGCGGAGACCCAGTACTTC. V gene TRBV6-5 combines with J gene TRBJ2-5; 9 bases agree with TRBD2. V gave up 6 bases and J gave up 5 bases; unmatched junction bases: 1. CDR1 and CDR2 (germline): MNHEY, SVGAGI. The CDR3 runs 12 residues.

The V and J genes are TRBV24-1 and TRBJ2-1, with D possibly matching TRBD1 (5 bases). The CDR3 has 16 residues. CDR1 KGHDR and CDR2 SFDVKD come from the germline V gene. V was shortened by 4 bases and J by 0 bases, with 12 bases between the two germline ends. The CDR3 loop is CATSDLTESSYNEQFF. CDR3 DNA: TGTGCCACCAGTGACCTGACAGAAAGCTCCTACAATGAGCAGTTCTTC.

V gene TRBV12-3 or TRBV12-4 combines with J gene TRBJ2-1; D gene uncertain. The CDR3 totals 13 residues. Deletions cut 9 bases from V and 0 bases from J, with 9 bases between. CDR3 protein: CASCGNSYNEQFF. The DNA of the CDR3 is TGTGCCAGTTGCGGTAACTCCTACAATGAGCAGTTCTTC.